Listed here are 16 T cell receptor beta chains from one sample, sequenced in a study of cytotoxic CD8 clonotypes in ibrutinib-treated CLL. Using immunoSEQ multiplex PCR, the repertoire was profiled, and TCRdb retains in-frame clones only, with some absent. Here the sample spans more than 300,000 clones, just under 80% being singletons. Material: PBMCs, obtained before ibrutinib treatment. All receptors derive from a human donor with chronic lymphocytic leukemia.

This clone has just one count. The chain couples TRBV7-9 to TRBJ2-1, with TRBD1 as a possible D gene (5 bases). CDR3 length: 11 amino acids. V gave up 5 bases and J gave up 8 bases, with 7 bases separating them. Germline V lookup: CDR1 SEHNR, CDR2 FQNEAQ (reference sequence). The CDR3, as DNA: TGTGCCAGCAGCGCCAGGGATGAGCAGTTCTTC. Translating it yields CASSARDEQFF.

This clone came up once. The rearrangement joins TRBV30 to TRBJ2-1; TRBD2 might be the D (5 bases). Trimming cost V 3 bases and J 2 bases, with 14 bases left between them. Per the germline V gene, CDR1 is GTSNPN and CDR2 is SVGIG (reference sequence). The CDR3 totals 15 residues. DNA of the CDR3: TGTGCCTGGAGCCCAGGAGCGGCAACCTACAATGAGCAGTTCTTC. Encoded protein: CAWSPGAATYNEQFF.

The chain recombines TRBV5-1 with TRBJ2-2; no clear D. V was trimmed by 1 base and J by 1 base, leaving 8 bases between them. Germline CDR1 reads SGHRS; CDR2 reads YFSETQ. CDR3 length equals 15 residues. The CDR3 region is CASSLSWGNTGELFF. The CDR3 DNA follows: TGCGCCAGCAGCTTGTCATGGGGGAACACCGGGGAGCTGTTTTTT.

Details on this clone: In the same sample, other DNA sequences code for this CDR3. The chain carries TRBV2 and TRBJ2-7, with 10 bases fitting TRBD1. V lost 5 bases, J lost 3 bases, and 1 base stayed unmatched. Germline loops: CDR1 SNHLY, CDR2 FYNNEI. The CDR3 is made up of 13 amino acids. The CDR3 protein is CASSRDRGYEQYF. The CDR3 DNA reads TGTGCCAGCAGTAGGGACAGGGGCTACGAGCAGTACTTC. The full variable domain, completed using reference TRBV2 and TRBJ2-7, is EPEVTQTPSHQVTQMGQEVILRCVPISNHLYFYWYRQILGQKVEFLVSFYNNEISEKSEIFDDQFSVERPDGSNFTLKIRSTKLEDSAMYFCASSRDRGYEQYFGPGTRLTVT.

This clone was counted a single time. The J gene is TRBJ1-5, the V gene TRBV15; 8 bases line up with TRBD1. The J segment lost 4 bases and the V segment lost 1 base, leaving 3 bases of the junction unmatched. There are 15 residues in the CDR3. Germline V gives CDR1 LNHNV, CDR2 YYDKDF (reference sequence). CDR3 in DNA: TGTGCCACCAGCAGAGGGACAGGGAATAATCAGCCCCAGCATTTT. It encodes CATSRGTGNNQPQHF.

The CDR3 reads CASSTRVGGVLNTEAFF. The DNA for the CDR3 is TGTGCCAGCAGCACCCGGGTGGGGGGTGTATTGAACACTGAAGCTTTCTTT. This chain connects TRBV7-6 to TRBJ1-1; maybe TRBD1 (5 bases). The V and J ends lost 5 bases and 0 bases respectively, with 19 bases between them. Per germline, CDR1 SGHVS and CDR2 FNYEAQ. The CDR3 is 17 residues long.

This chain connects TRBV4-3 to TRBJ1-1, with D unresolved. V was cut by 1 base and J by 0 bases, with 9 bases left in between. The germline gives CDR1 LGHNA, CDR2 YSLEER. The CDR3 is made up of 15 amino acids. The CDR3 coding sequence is TGCGCCAGCAGCCAAGTTCTACACGTGAACACTGAAGCTTTCTTT. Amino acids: CASSQVLHVNTEAFF.

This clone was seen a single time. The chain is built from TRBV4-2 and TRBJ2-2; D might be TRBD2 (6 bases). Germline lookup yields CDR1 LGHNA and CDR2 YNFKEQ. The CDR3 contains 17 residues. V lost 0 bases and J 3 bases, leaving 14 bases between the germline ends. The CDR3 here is CASSQESRAGYTGELFF. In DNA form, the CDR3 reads TGTGCCAGCAGCCAAGAATCCAGGGCGGGATACACCGGGGAGCTGTTTTTT.

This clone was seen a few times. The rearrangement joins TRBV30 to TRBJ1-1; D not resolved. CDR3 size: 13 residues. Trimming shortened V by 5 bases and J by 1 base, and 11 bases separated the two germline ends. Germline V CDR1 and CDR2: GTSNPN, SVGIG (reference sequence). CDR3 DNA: TGTGCCTGGGGACGGGCGGAGAACACTGAAGCTTTCTTT. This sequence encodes CAWGRAENTEAFF.

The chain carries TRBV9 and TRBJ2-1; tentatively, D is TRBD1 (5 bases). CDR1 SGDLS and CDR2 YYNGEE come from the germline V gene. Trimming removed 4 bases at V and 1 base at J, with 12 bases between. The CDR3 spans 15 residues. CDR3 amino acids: CASSPVGASYNEQFF. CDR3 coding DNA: TGTGCCAGCAGCCCAGTTGGGGCGTCCTACAATGAGCAGTTCTTC.

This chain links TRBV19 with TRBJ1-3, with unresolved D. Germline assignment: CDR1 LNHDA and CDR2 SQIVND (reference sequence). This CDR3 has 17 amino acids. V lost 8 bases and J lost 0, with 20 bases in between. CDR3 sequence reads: CASRGIFEPLSGNTIYF. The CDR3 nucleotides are TGTGCCAGTCGCGGGATCTTTGAGCCTCTCTCTGGAAACACCATATATTTT.

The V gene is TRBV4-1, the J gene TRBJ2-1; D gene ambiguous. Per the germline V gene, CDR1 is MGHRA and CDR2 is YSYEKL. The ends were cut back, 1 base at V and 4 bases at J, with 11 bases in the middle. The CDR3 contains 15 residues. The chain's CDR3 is CASSQGAIGYNEQFF. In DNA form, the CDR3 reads TGCGCCAGCAGCCAAGGGGCCATAGGGTACAATGAGCAGTTCTTC.

The CDR3 sequence: CASSQTSGSWYEQYF. The CDR3 nucleotides are TGTGCCAGCAGCCAAACTAGCGGGAGTTGGTACGAGCAGTACTTC. The chain has TRBV4-2 and TRBJ2-7; 11 positions match TRBD2. The CDR3 has 15 amino acids. In germline, CDR1 is LGHNA, CDR2 YNFKEQ. The junction had 4 bases not matched to a gene; V was cut back by 2 bases and J by 4 bases.

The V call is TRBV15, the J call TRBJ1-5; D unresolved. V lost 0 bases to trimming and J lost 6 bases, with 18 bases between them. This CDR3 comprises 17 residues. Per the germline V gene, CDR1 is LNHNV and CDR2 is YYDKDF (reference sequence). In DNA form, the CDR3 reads TGTGCCACCAGCAGAGATGTGACCCAAGCATCGGGTCAGCCCCAGCATTTT. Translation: CATSRDVTQASGQPQHF.

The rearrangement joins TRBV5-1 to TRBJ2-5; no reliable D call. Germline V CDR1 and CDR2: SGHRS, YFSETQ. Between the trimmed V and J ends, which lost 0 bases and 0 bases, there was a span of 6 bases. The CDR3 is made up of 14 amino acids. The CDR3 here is CASSLVQNQETQYF. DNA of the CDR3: TGCGCCAGCAGCTTGGTTCAGAACCAAGAGACCCAGTACTTC.

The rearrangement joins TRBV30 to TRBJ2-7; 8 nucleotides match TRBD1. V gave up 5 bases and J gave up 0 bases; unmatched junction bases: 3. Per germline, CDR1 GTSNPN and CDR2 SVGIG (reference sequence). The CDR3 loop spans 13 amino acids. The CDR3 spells CAWGQGNSYEQYF. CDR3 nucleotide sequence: TGTGCCTGGGGACAGGGAAACTCCTACGAGCAGTACTTC.